This T cell receptor (beta chain) was recorded in a study of CD8 T cells in ankylosing spondylitis. Study-level findings and limits: With a CD8+ phenotype, disease-linked clones were relatively rare in peripheral blood. There was a TCR beta motif, made of several highly homologous variants, that appeared characteristic of ankylosing spondylitis blood.

TCRdb analysed the 5' RACE reads with MiXCR anew, one entry per CDR3 protein. The sample shows roughly 120,000 distinct CDR3 sequences, more than 6.5% of them seen only once. The CDR3 contains 18 residues. Trimming took off 6 bases at V and 4 bases at J, with 28 bases between the two ends. The germline V gene encodes CDR1 SQVTM and CDR2 ANQGSEA. This clonotype was detected many times. Its target is unknown. Material for sequencing was blood, either unsorted or a sorted T cell fraction (not recorded which). This TCR came from a male donor with ankylosing spondylitis or in good health (not recorded which). The rearrangement joins TRBV29-1 to TRBJ2-1; D is unresolved. CDR3 region: CSVVRHRSGRQMYNEQFF. The CDR3 bases are TGCAGCGTGGTGCGGCACAGATCCGGAAGGCAGATGTACAATGAGCAGTTCTTC.